Reported below is one T cell receptor beta chain. Its antigen remains unidentified. This sample was included in a study of T-cell memory formation after mild COVID-19. The study's findings and limits: Pre-infection memory already had some responding clones, implying cross-reactive memory joined. Whether day 37 second-wave clones are SARS-CoV-2-specific was not confirmed. The study found balanced CD4/CD8 in clones contracting day 15 to 85 and a CD4+ lean in later expanders.

TCRdb passed the 5' RACE reads through MiXCR, listing each CDR3 protein once. The table includes 350,000 or so distinct CDR3 sequences, 21% detected once. This CDR3 comprises 13 residues. Trimming stripped 2 bases from V and 1 base from J, with 6 bases between. Germline CDR1 and CDR2: SGHVS and FQNEAQ. The sequence derives from an adult woman who had mild COVID-19 (a few samples of this study predate the infection). Cell type and time point are not known. The specimen was PBMCs or a T cell subset sorted from them (not recorded which). The J gene is TRBJ2-7, the V gene TRBV7-8, with D hard to call. CDR3 residues: CASSLRWSYEQYF. CDR3 DNA sequence: TGTGCCAGCAGCTTAAGGTGGTCCTACGAGCAGTACTTC.